The 9 T cell receptor beta chains below all came from one sample that was sequenced in a study of blood T cell repertoires in COVID-19. TCRdb keeps only in-frame clones here, not all; method: immunoSEQ multiplex PCR. The profile shows some 190,000 clones, 84% of them singletons. The material sequenced was PBMCs or T cells enriched from blood (not recorded which). The receptors shown here come from a woman aged 25-40 years who had recovered from COVID-19.

The chain has TRBV5-1 and TRBJ1-3, with D possibly TRBD1 on 6 matching bases. This CDR3 spans 14 amino acids. Germline V lookup: CDR1 SGHRS, CDR2 YFSETQ. V lost 0 bases and J 8 bases, leaving 12 bases between the germline ends. The CDR3 bases are TGCGCCAGCAGCTTGGCAGGGGCTGGGGACACCATATATTTT. It specifies CASSLAGAGDTIYF. Full variable domain (outside the CDR3, taken from reference TRBV5-1 and TRBJ1-3): KAGVTQTPRYLIKTRGQQVTLSCSPISGHRSVSWYQQTPGQGLQFLFEYFSETQRNKGNFPGRFSGRQFSNSRSEMNVSTLELGDSALYLCASSLAGAGDTIYFGEGSWLTVV.

V usage is TRBV11-1 and J usage is TRBJ2-5, with a weak D call TRBD2 (5 bases). This CDR3 spans 14 amino acids. Trimming stripped 1 base from V and 2 bases from J, with 8 bases between. Per the germline V gene, CDR1 is SGHAT and CDR2 is FQDESV (reference sequence). The CDR3 DNA sequence: TGTGCCAGCAGCTTAGGGTCGGGGCAAGAGACCCAGTACTTC. Its translation: CASSLGSGQETQYF. Full variable domain (missing parts from reference TRBV11-1 and TRBJ2-5): EAEVAQSPRYKITEKSQAVAFWCDPISGHATLYWYRQILGQGPELLVQFQDESVVDDSQLPKDRFSAERLKGVDSTLKIQPAELGDSAMYLCASSLGSGQETQYFGPGTRLLVL.

The V and J genes are TRBV6-6 and TRBJ1-1; D gene unclear. Germline lookup yields CDR1 MNHNY and CDR2 SVGAGI (reference sequence). V lost 2 bases, J lost 1 base, and 14 bases lay in between. CDR3 length: 16 amino acids. The DNA for the CDR3 is TGTGCCAGCAGTTACATACGATCGATCGGGAACACTGAAGCTTTCTTT. Its translation: CASSYIRSIGNTEAFF.

Turning to this clone: Other DNA variants within this sample encode the same CDR3. This chain uses TRBV11-1 with TRBJ1-1, with D tentatively TRBD1 (5 bases). V dropped 3 bases and J dropped 0 bases, with 8 bases sitting between them. This CDR3 is built from 14 residues. The germline CDR1 and CDR2 sequences are SGHAT and FQDESV (reference sequence). The CDR3 bases are TGTGCCAGCAGCTTGGGACTGATGAACACTGAAGCTTTCTTT. It specifies CASSLGLMNTEAFF.

The rearrangement uses TRBV6-1 and TRBJ1-6; D not certain. Germline CDR1 is MNHNS and CDR2 is SASEGT. The CDR3 runs to 14 residues. Trimming removed 3 bases at V and 5 bases at J, with 8 bases between. The CDR3 region is CASSDLSHNSPLHF. CDR3 in DNA: TGTGCCAGCAGTGACCTTTCCCATAATTCACCCCTCCACTTT.

This chain links TRBV4-2 with TRBJ2-1; 9 nucleotides match TRBD1. CDR3 length: 16 amino acids. Looked up from germline, CDR1 is LGHNA and CDR2 is YNFKEQ. Unmatched junction bases numbered 8, after V lost 0 bases and J lost 8 bases. The CDR3 nucleotides are TGTGCCAGCAGCCAAGATAGGGGACAGGGTGTTGATGAGCAGTTCTTC. It codes for CASSQDRGQGVDEQFF.

The CDR3 reads CASSLSGRSHEQYF. The CDR3 DNA is TGTGCCAGCAGCTTAAGCGGGAGATCCCACGAGCAGTACTTC. The chain couples TRBV7-9 to TRBJ2-7, with 8 nucleotides matching TRBD2. This CDR3 comprises 14 residues. The germline CDR1 and CDR2 sequences are SEHNR and FQNEAQ (reference sequence). Trimming cost V 2 bases and J 5 bases; bases outside gene matches: 5.

The chain is built from TRBV3-1 (or the pseudogene TRBV3-2) and TRBJ1-3, with D possibly matching TRBD1 (6 bases). Germline values: CDR1 LGHDT, CDR2 YNNKEL (reference sequence). With 4 bases removed from V and 6 bases from J, the gap between germline ends came to 13 bases. This CDR3 comprises 14 residues. CDR3 sequence reads: CASSPIGQSNTIYF. CDR3 nucleotide sequence: TGTGCCAGCAGCCCGATAGGACAGTCAAACACCATATATTTT.

This chain joins TRBV7-2 and TRBJ2-7, with D maybe TRBD2 (6 bases). Germline V gene data show CDR1 as SGHTA and CDR2 as FQGNSA. The CDR3 has 13 amino acids. V was clipped by 6 bases and J by 5 bases, with 14 bases between them. The CDR3 DNA sequence: TGTGCCAGCAGTCTGGGGGGAGTTGACGAGCAGTACTTC. Protein: CASSLGGVDEQYF.